This T cell receptor (beta chain) came from a study of cytomegalovirus exposure and HLA in healthy donors (dated by TCRdb to between 2016 and 2019). For context, the study as a whole: An earlier analysis of approximately 590 of the donors reported 250 to 350 Gb of sequence data and around 110 million unique TCR beta sequences from about 180 million T cells. Rather than using new phenotypic data, the later analysis identified candidate immune exposures from TCR beta sequences and from how often those sequences occurred across donors. On average, 235,054 unique TCR beta nucleotide sequences were sequenced per donor among fewer than 500 genotyped donors of the cohort, with approximately 18% of those sequences being non-productive. About 280 gigabases of sequencing data and around 85 million unique TCR sequences made up an early release that covered about 640 HLA-typed donors. To decide whether each TCR beta V gene segment behaved as functional or pseudogenic, an earlier analysis of some 580 of the donors relied on high-throughput TCR beta sequencing. Donor age, sex, ethnicity and CMV serostatus were compiled together with the repertoire data. Both class I and class II loci were covered by HLA typing, at four-digit resolution. Along with the roughly 670-subject first cohort, a separate validation cohort of over a hundred different subjects was used. Because of strong linkage in the cohort, roughly 5 DR-DQ haplotypes were treated as single units for association and clustering. The study was designed to test whether signatures of past pathogen exposure could be identified by cataloging public T cell receptors. Typing coverage differed by locus: A, B, C, DRB1 and DQB1 were typed in roughly 620-630 donors, DQA1 in 522, DPA1 in around 600, and DPB1 in 400 to 490. The study used immunosequencing to profile the T cell repertoires of several hundred subjects and linked those repertoires to cytomegalovirus serostatus. Among the roughly 390 genotyped donors, roughly 80% belonged to the genetic ancestry cluster associated with self-reported Caucasian donors. A later analysis re-examined previously published TCR beta repertoires from just over 650 donors and added high-resolution HLA genotyping to investigate patterns of TCR occurrence. A later genetic analysis used genome-wide SNP genotypes for about three fifths of the 666 donors, treating that subset as a discovery cohort. High-throughput TCR immunosequencing, statistical association of individual TCRs with disease status, and machine learning were combined to predict cytomegalovirus infection status. All discovery cohort repertoires had been generated on a single sequencing platform.

To prepare the library, the immunoSEQ multiplex PCR assay was applied. For the multiplex PCR, a mixture combining 60 forward primers for TCR Vbeta segments and 13 reverse primers for TCR Jbeta segments was used. Amplification of the CDR3 region of rearranged TCR beta genes was performed with a multiplex PCR assay on genomic DNA. Amplified TCR beta libraries were sequenced as 87-base-pair reads on the Illumina HiSeq System. In the original analysis: In a later analysis, tens of millions of unique TCR beta chains were counted across the roughly 700 repertoires, and around 11 million of these chains were shared by at least two donors. Raw reads were error-corrected and collapsed into unique sequences by a nearest-neighbor algorithm in which closely related sequences were merged to remove PCR and sequencing errors. Alignment of CDR3 sequences to IMGT reference sequences was used to assign V, D and J gene segments. For a sequence to be retained, a match of at least six nucleotides was required to both a V gene segment and a J gene segment. Rearrangements were called productive when the CDR3 lacked stop codons and stayed in frame with V and J; all others were non-productive. Following IMGT convention, CDR3 was defined as the stretch from the second conserved V-encoded cysteine up to the conserved J-encoded phenylalanine. In an earlier analysis of 500 to 650 of the donors, sequences lacking an unambiguous match to a single V gene segment were excluded. An earlier analysis of almost 600 of the donors classified V segments as functional when productive rearrangements were above 56.7% and as segregating when the standard deviation between donors was above 5%. To diagnose cytomegalovirus status from the catalog of TCR beta chain sequences, a statistical classification framework was built. V and J gene assignment, in a later analysis, came from comparing TCR nucleotide sequences with IMGT/GENE-DB human TR gene sequences. The TCRdist pipeline was used in a later analysis to assign CDR3 sequences and most-parsimonious VDJ recombination scenarios. In a later analysis, every TCR beta chain was defined by the combination of its CDR3 amino acid sequence and its V-gene family, and reads without a unique V-gene family were dropped. A later analysis removed 592 highly shared, low-generation-probability nucleotide sequences to deal with suspected cross-contamination and a sequencing artifact. A later analysis calculated a clonal expansion index for each public chain from normalized within-repertoire ranks of inferred template counts. In a later analysis, generation probabilities were computed using a VDJ recombination model fitted to out-of-frame rearrangements, and the results were checked against IGoR. In a later analysis, TCR-TCR, TCR-HLA and TCR-CMV co-occurrence was scored with hypergeometric tests, and a repertoire-size bias correction was applied to TCR pairs. To estimate false discovery rates, a later analysis permuted the HLA or CMV assignments 20 times. A later analysis grouped co-occurring TCRs with DBSCAN, adding TCRdist sequence similarity when clustering within HLA-allele-positive subsets. Co-occurrence clustering excluded repertoires with fewer than 30,000 or more than 120,000 public chains, plus five with anomalous nucleotide sharing. TCRdb stores this immuneACCESS table with in-frame sequences only. Part of the clones is absent; in the studies checked, under half of the shortfall reflects unresolved V genes, and no reason is known for the rest. V and J calls and clone size are given by that table; D and trimming were obtained from the DNA. The sample records nearly 110,000 clones, roughly 77% of which are singletons. The biggest ten clones account for 2% to 3% of the sample.

Counted from cysteine to phenylalanine, this CDR3 has 16 amino acids. Solely the CDR3 DNA is kept, with 48 bases framed from the first base. Concerning this clone itself: Its binding antigen is unknown. Within one base of it there is no much larger clone, and no base qualities were kept.

The cohort comprised under 700 healthy bone marrow donors. Cohort members were all nominally healthy when sampled, although unrecorded immune exposures were likely present. The donor was CMV seronegative and was included in the group of under 450 seronegative cohort members. A peripheral blood sample was provided by each donor, and peripheral blood mononuclear cells were used for TCR beta sequencing. Genomic DNA extraction from the blood cell samples was performed with the Qiagen DNeasy Blood Extraction Kit. Broader findings and caveats from the paper: Because HLA typing was missing for some donors at each locus, association tests included only the typed subset. Some IMGT-functional V segments, including TRBV6-2 and TRBV6-3, could not be distinguished by the 87-base-pair reads and were therefore excluded. Linkage disequilibrium might explain the correlated functional status among segregating V segments, but an unknown experimental factor could not be excluded. Broadly in line with IMGT annotations, most TCR beta V segments showed up in productive rearrangements about 90% or about 30% of the time in an earlier analysis of roughly 590 of the donors. In vitro tests confirmed that a few of the cytomegalovirus-associated TCR beta chains recognize cytomegalovirus antigens. A later analysis found that TCR association rates varied across HLA loci, with DRB1 alleles showing the most associated TCRs and HLA-C alleles the fewest. Compared with the approximately 600-donor mean, donors in an Asian-associated ancestry cluster had fewer N-insertions in productive TCRs, according to a later genetic analysis. Across donors, most TCR sequences were observed very rarely, whereas some public TCRs were present in many individuals. At a false discovery rate of 0.05, a later analysis linked fewer than 20,000 TCR beta sequences to specific HLA alleles. In the study, around 150 TCR beta chains were listed as associated with cytomegalovirus. Compared with equally common non-associated chains, HLA-associated TCR beta chains in a later analysis were more clonally expanded and had lower generation probabilities. According to a later analysis, parvovirus B19, influenza, CMV and Epstein-Barr virus appeared linked to several top co-occurrence clusters. In both the original and validation cohorts, the classifier was reported to diagnose cytomegalovirus status with high specificity and sensitivity. According to a later analysis, most CMV-associated TCR beta chains appeared to be HLA-restricted, and the HLA associations seemed to be driven largely by CMV exposure. The presence/absence analyses assumed that sequencing depth was roughly uniform across donors, and that assumption may not be true. In this cohort, only TCR beta chains were sequenced, and detectable features were limited by the absence of alpha or paired-chain data. When HLA alleles, especially DR and DQ, strongly co-occurred, attributing TCR associations to individual alleles was difficult. CMV serostatus was the only immune exposure information available for the cohort. V-gene and J-gene trimming of TCR beta chains was associated with a missense DCLRE1C variant in a later genetic analysis, and the association was replicated in an independent cohort. A further reported finding was that TCR beta sequences accurately predicted the HLA-A and HLA-B alleles for most subjects in the first cohort. Because counts were too low, around 18 rarely observed V segments, including chromosome 9 orphons, were left out of the earlier analysis of 587 of the donors. A cluster of highly shared sequence variants was judged likely to be a technical artifact of the sequencing pipeline. It was suggested by the authors that the approach could potentially be generalized to other disease states and immunological phenotypes.

The clonotype originates from a man between 35 and 55 years old in good health and CMV-seronegative. The sample comprised PBMCs. The chain is encoded by TRBV21-1 joined to TRBJ2-2; TRBD2 reflects the table's D call only, with no check against the DNA. TRBV21-1 is an annotated pseudogene. Here is the DNA: TGTGCCAGCAGGAAAGGTGGAGGGAAGAACACCGGGGAGCTGTTTTTT. Its protein reads: CASRKGGGKNTGELFF.